This T cell receptor (beta chain) was captured in a study of blood T cell repertoires in COVID-19. Study overall: From T cells, B-cell-depleted T cells, or PBMCs came the material, which was cDNA or gDNA.

CDR1 is MNHNY, CDR2 SVGAGI, per germline (reference sequence). The ends were cut back, 7 bases at V and 4 bases at J, with 25 bases in the middle. The CDR3 totals 17 residues. Repertoires were generated with immunoSEQ multiplex PCR, while TCRdb's copy carries only in-frame clones and drops some. The sample consists of about 160,000 clones, about 80% of them appearing once. The V gene is TRBV6-6, the J gene TRBJ1-2; maybe TRBD1 (6 bases). Sequencing used peripheral blood. The clonotype originates from a woman older than 75 with acute or convalescent COVID-19. CDR3 bases: TGTGCCAGCACTCGATATCCCGGGACATCGCACCTCTATGGCTACACCTTC. Translated, it gives CASTRYPGTSHLYGYTF.